Here is one TCR beta chain with its context. The data are from a study of blood T cell repertoires in COVID-19. The protocol was immunoSEQ multiplex PCR, while the TCRdb copy is restricted to in-frame clones and leaves out a portion. The table lists 150,000 to 200,000 clones, more than 90% of them singletons. This sequence was found in a man aged 55 to 70 with active or convalescent COVID-19. The sequencing input was peripheral blood.

CDR3 coding DNA: TGCGCCAGCAGCCGAACTGGGGGCGAGAGGTATGGCTACACCTTC. It codes for CASSRTGGERYGYTF. This chain links TRBV4-1 with TRBJ1-2, with a weak D call TRBD1 (6 bases). The length of the CDR3 is 15 residues. Germline CDR1 reads MGHRA; CDR2 reads YSYEKL. Trimming took off 4 bases at V and 5 bases at J, with 17 bases between the two ends.